This T cell receptor beta chain was sequenced in a study of identical twins. Trimming stripped 7 bases from V and 7 bases from J, with 22 bases between. The V gene's germline CDR1 is SEHNR and CDR2 FQNEAQ (reference sequence). This CDR3 is built from 15 residues. As regards this clonotype: Its antigen is unknown.

Template switching (which added a universal primer site) was used, and cDNA carried unique molecular identifiers. TCRdb reprocessed the 5' RACE reads with MiXCR, giving one entry per CDR3 protein. The sample contains 700,000 or so distinct CDR3 sequences, 8.6% of which appear only once. Study-wide results and limits: It was possible that invariant MAIT and iNKT cells partly confounded the zero-insertion analyses.

The same sample was also used in a study of yellow fever vaccine responses in identical twins.

The sequence was obtained from a woman aged 18-35 years in good health. V usage is TRBV7-9 and J usage is TRBJ2-5; possible D gene TRBD2, 6 bases. Sequenced material: PBMCs. In DNA, the CDR3 is TGTGCCAGCATCACTCAACTGGGAGAAGCGGGGACCCAGTACTTC. It specifies CASITQLGEAGTQYF.